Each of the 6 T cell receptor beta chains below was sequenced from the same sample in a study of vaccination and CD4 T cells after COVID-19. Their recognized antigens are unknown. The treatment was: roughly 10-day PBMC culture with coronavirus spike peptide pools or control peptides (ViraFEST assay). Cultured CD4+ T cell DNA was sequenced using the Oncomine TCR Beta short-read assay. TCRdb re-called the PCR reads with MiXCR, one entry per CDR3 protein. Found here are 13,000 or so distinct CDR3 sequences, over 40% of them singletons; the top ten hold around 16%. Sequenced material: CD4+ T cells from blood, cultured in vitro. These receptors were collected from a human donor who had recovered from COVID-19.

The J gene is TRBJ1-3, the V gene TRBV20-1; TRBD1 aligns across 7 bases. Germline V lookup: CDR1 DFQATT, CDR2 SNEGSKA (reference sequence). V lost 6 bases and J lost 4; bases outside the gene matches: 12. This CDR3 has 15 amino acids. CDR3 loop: CSASGGNSIGNTIYF. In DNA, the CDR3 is TGCAGTGCCTCAGGGGGGAACTCAATCGGAAACACCATATATTTT.

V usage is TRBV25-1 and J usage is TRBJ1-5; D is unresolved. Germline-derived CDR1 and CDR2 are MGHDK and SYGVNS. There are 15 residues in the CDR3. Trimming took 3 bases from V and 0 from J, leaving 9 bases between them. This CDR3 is CASSDDGYSNQPQHF. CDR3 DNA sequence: TGTGCCAGCAGTGATGACGGTTATAGCAATCAGCCCCAGCATTTT.

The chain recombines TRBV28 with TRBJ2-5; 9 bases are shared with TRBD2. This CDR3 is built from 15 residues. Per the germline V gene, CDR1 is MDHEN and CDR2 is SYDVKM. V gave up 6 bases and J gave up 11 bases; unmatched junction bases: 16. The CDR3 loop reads CASRKPGLAKARQYF. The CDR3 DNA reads TGTGCCAGCAGGAAGCCGGGACTAGCAAAAGCTCGTCAGTACTTC.

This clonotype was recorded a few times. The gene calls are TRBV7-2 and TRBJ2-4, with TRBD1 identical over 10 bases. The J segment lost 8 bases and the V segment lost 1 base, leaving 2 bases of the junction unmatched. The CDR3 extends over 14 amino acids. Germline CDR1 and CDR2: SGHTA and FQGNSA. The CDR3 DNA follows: TGTGCCAGCAGCTTAGGACAGGGGGCGGACATTCAGTACTTC. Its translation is CASSLGQGADIQYF.

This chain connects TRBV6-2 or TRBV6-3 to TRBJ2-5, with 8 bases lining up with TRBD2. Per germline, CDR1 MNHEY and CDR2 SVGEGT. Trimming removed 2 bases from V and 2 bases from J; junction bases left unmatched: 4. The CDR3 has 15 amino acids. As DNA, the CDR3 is TGTGCCAGCAGTTACCGCGGGGGGCCACAAGAGACCCAGTACTTC. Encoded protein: CASSYRGGPQETQYF.

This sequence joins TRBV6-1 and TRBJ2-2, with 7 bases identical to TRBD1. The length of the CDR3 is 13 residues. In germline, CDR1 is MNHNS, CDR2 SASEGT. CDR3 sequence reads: CGAGTVNTGELFF. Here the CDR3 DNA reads TGTGGAGCCGGGACAGTGAACACCGGGGAGCTGTTTTTT.